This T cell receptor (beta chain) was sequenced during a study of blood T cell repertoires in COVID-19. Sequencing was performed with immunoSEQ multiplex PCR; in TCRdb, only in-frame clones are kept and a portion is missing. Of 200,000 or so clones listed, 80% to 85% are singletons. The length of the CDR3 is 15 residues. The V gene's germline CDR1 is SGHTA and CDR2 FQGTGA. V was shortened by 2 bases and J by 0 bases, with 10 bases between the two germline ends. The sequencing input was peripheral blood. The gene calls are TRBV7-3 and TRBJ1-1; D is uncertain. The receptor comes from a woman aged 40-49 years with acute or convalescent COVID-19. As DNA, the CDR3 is TGTGCCAGCAGCTTACTTCAGATAATGAACACTGAAGCTTTCTTT. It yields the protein CASSLLQIMNTEAFF.